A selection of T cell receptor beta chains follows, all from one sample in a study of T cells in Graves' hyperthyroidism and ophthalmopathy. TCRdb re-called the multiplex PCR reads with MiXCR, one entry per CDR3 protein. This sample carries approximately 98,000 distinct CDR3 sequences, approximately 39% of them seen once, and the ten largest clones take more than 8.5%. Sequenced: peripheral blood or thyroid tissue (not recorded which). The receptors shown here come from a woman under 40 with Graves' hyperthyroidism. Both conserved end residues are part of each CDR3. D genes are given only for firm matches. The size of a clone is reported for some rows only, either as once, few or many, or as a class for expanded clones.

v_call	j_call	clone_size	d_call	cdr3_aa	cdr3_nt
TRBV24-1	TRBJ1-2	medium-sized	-	CATSDFQGGYTF	TGTGCCACCAGTGATTTCCAAGGAGGCTACACCTTC
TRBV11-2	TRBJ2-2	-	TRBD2	CASSLGLAGAAGELFF	TGTGCCAGCAGCCTAGGACTAGCGGGAGCGGCCGGGGAGCTGTTTTTT
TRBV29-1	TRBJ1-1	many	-	CSVFVRVRGNTEAFF	TGCAGCGTTTTTGTCAGGGTCCGGGGAAACACTGAAGCTTTCTTT
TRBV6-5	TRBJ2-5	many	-	CASSYGRRETQYF	TGTGCCAGCAGTTACGGGAGGAGGGAGACCCAGTACTTC
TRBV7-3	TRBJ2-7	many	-	CASSLTSGGYEQYF	TGTGCCAGCAGCTTAACTAGCGGAGGATACGAGCAGTACTTC
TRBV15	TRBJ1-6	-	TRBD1	CATSRTLWGQGANSPLHF	TGTGCCACCAGCAGAACCCTGTGGGGACAGGGGGCCAACTCACCCCTCCACTTT
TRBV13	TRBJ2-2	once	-	CASSGQGTSVPGELFF	TGTGCCAGCAGCGGACAGGGGACTAGCGTACCCGGGGAGCTGTTTTTT
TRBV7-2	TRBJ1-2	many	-	CASSLASADYGYTF	TGTGCCAGCAGCTTAGCGTCGGCAGACTATGGCTACACCTTC
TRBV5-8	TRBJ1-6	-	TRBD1	CASSQGTGRYNSPLHF	TGTGCCAGCAGCCAAGGGACAGGGAGGTATAATTCACCCCTCCACTTT
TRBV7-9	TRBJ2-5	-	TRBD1	CASSGTVVGETQYF	TGTGCCTCCTCCGGGACAGTGGTAGGGGAGACCCAGTACTTC
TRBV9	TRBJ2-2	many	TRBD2	CASSFGLGRAGELFF	TGTGCCAGCAGCTTTGGACTCGGGAGGGCCGGGGAGCTGTTTTTT
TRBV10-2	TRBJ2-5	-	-	CASSLFKSQEAQYF	TGCGCCAGCAGCCTTTTCAAGAGCCAAGAGGCCCAGTACTTC
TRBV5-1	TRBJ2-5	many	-	CASREEETQYF	TGCGCCAGCAGGGAAGAAGAGACCCAGTACTTC
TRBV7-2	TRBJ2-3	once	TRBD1	CASSSGQVTDTQYF	TGTGCCAGCAGCTCGGGACAGGTCACAGATACGCAGTATTTT
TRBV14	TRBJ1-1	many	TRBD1	CASSQVGGAGGPNTEAFF	TGTGCCAGCAGCCAAGTTGGGGGGGCAGGGGGGCCGAACACTGAAGCTTTCTTT
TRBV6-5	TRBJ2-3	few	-	CASSNGAVSTDTQYF	TGTGCCAGCAGTAACGGAGCGGTTAGCACAGATACGCAGTATTTT
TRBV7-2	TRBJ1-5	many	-	CASSPPPGGFQPQHF	TGTGCCAGCAGCCCGCCTCCTGGGGGGTTTCAGCCCCAGCATTTT
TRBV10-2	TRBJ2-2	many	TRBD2	CASSVAGLGTGELFF	TGCGCCAGCAGTGTAGCGGGGTTGGGCACCGGGGAGCTGTTTTTT
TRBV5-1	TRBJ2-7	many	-	CASNGQSYGQYF	TGCGCCAGCAACGGACAGTCCTACGGGCAGTACTTC
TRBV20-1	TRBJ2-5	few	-	CSARGGGGSQYF	TGCAGTGCTAGAGGGGGTGGGGGGAGCCAGTACTTC
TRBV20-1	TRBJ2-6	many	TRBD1	CSAYRTGDPSGANVLTF	TGCAGTGCTTACCGGACAGGTGACCCCTCTGGGGCCAACGTCCTGACTTTC
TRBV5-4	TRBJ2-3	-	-	CASSLQGGGTDTQYF	TGTGCCAGCAGCTTACAGGGGGGGGGCACAGATACGCAGTATTTT
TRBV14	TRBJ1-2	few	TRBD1	CASSPAGTGGLTRYTF	TGTGCCAGCTCACCAGCGGGGACAGGGGGTCTAACGCGCTACACCTTC
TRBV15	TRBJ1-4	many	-	CATSPSGNEKLFF	TGTGCCACCAGCCCCTCGGGTAATGAAAAACTGTTTTTT
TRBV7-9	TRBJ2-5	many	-	CASSLDTTQETQYF	TGTGCCAGCAGCTTAGACACGACACAAGAGACCCAGTACTTC
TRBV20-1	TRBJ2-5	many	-	CSARDQGGQETQYF	TGCAGTGCTAGAGATCAGGGCGGCCAAGAGACCCAGTACTTC
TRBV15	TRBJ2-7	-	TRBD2	CATSRAAGDRDEQYF	TGTGCCACCAGCAGGGCAGCGGGGGATAGGGACGAGCAGTACTTC
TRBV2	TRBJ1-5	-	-	CASSGGQFNQPQHF	TGTGCCAGCAGTGGTGGACAGTTCAATCAGCCCCAGCATTTT
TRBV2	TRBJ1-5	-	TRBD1	CASSPTGGVNQPQHF	TGTGCCAGCTCACCGACAGGGGGCGTCAATCAGCCCCAGCATTTT
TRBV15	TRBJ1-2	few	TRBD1	CATSSHGQGPDGYTF	TGTGCCACCAGCAGCCACGGACAGGGCCCCGATGGCTACACCTTC
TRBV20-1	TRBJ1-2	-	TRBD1	CSAITGGTYGYTF	TGCAGTGCTATCACAGGGGGCACCTATGGCTACACCTTC
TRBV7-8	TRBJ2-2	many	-	CAGFNAGELFF	TGTGCTGGATTTAACGCCGGGGAGCTGTTTTTT
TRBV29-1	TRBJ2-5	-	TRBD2	CSPPSGEDSGETQYF	TGCAGCCCGCCTAGCGGGGAGGACTCTGGAGAGACCCAGTACTTC
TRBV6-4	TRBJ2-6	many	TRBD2	CACSTSRTRTGLGANVLTF	TGTGCCTGCAGCACGTCACGAACGAGGACGGGACTAGGGGCCAACGTCCTGACTTTC
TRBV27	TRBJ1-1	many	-	CASSLRGSEAFF	TGTGCCAGCAGTTTACGGGGTTCTGAAGCTTTCTTT
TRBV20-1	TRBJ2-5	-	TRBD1	CSARTGVLQETQYF	TGCAGTGCTAGGACAGGGGTGCTACAAGAGACCCAGTACTTC
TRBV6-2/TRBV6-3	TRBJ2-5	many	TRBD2	CASSYGGRDQETQYF	TGTGCCAGCAGTTACGGCGGGAGGGACCAAGAGACCCAGTACTTC
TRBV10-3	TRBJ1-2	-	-	CAISERWDGSEYYGYTF	TGTGCCATCAGTGAGCGTTGGGACGGGAGCGAGTACTATGGCTACACCTTC
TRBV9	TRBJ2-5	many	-	CASSAGTKRTQYF	TGTGCCAGCAGCGCCGGAACTAAGAGGACCCAGTACTTC
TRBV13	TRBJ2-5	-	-	CASSLSRGAGQPQYF	TGTGCCAGCAGCTTAAGTAGGGGCGCTGGACAGCCCCAGTACTTC
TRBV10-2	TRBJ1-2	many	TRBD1	CASSEWNRGSYGYTF	TGCGCCAGCAGTGAGTGGAACAGGGGCAGCTATGGCTACACCTTC
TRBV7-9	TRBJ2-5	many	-	CASSVQETQYF	TGTGCCAGCAGCGTCCAAGAGACCCAGTACTTC
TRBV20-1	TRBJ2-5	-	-	CSAPNWGLGEETQYF	TGCAGTGCCCCCAACTGGGGTCTAGGGGAAGAGACCCAGTACTTC
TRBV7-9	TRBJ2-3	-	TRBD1	CASSHDRAARTDTQYF	TGCGCCAGCAGCCACGACAGGGCTGCACGCACAGATACGCAGTATTTT
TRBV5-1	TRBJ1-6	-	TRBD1	CASSLASGTGNSPLHF	TGTGCCAGCAGCTTGGCTAGCGGGACAGGGAACTCACCCCTCCACTTT
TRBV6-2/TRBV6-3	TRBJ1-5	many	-	CATSFGSGRQPQHF	TGTGCCACCTCCTTTGGGAGTGGAAGGCAGCCCCAGCATTTT
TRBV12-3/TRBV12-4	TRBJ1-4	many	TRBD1	CASSSRTGAIEKLFF	TGTGCCAGCAGTTCCCGAACAGGGGCTATTGAAAAACTGTTTTTT
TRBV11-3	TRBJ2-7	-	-	CASSPLSIRGNYEQYF	TGTGCCAGCAGCCCCCTCTCTATCCGTGGAAACTACGAGCAGTACTTC
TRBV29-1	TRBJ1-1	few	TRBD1	CSVERGQGYFEAFF	TGCAGCGTTGAGCGAGGACAGGGGTATTTTGAAGCTTTCTTT
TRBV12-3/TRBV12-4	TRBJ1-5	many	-	CASSTDWTSNQPQHF	TGTGCCAGCAGTACGGACTGGACCTCGAATCAGCCCCAGCATTTT
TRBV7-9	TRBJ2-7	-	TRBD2	CASSLVPSGSTYEQYF	TGTGCCAGCAGCTTAGTGCCTAGCGGGAGCACCTACGAGCAGTACTTC
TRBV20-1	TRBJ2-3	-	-	CSAGGSGSTDTQYF	TGCAGTGCTGGGGGAAGCGGAAGCACAGATACGCAGTATTTT
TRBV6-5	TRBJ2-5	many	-	CASSYWQGGETQYF	TGTGCCAGCAGTTACTGGCAGGGAGGAGAGACCCAGTACTTC